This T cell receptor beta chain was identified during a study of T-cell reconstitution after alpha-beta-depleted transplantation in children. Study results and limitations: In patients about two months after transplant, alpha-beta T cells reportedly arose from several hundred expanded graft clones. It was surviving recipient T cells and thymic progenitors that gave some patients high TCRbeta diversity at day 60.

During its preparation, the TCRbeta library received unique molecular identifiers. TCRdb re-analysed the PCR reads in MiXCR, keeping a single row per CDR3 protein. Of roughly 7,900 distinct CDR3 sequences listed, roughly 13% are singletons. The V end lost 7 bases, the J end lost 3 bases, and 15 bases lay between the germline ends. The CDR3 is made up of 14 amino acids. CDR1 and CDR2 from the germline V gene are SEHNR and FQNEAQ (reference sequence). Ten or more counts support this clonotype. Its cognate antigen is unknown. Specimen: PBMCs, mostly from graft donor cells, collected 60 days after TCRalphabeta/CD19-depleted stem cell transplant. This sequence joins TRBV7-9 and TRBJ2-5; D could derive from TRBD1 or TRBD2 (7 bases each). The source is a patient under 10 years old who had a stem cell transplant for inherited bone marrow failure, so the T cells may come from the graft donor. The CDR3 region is CASTRQGLKETQYF. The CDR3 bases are TGTGCCAGCACCCGACAGGGACTAAAAGAGACCCAGTACTTC.